This T cell receptor beta chain was sequenced in a study of blood T cell repertoires in COVID-19. Whole-study context: COVID-19 samples, acute and convalescent, were from the United States, Italy and Spain.

The data were produced by immunoSEQ multiplex PCR, yet TCRdb's version contains in-frame clones alone and is incomplete. The data show 25,000 to 35,000 clones, around 72% seen once. The germline gives CDR1 SNHLY, CDR2 FYNNEI. V dropped 6 bases and J dropped 4; count of bases not matched to a gene: 11. The CDR3 has 15 residues. The clonotype was recovered from a boy aged 2-9 years with active or convalescent COVID-19. The rearrangement links TRBV2 to TRBJ1-2, with TRBD1 matching over 7 bases. Input material: peripheral blood. The CDR3 nucleotides are TGTGCCAGCAGGGGAGGTACAGGGGCGGGCTATGGCTACACCTTC. Translating it yields CASRGGTGAGYGYTF.